This T cell receptor (beta chain) was identified in a study of early T cells in non-severe SARS-CoV-2 infection. Background on the study: Unsorted whole blood bulk RNA was sequenced, with unpaired chains.

Many counts were recorded for this clonotype. Unique molecular identifiers (one per individual cDNA molecule) were attached. A single record per CDR3 protein comes from TCRdb applying MiXCR to the 5' RACE reads. This sample yields fewer than 35,000 distinct CDR3 sequences, of which around 4.5% are seen a single time; 11% belongs to the top ten. This CDR3 is built from 15 residues. Looked up from germline, CDR1 is SGHTA and CDR2 is FQGNSA. Unmatched junction bases numbered 12, after V lost 3 bases and J lost 10 bases. Sequencing was done on a sample of whole blood. This TCR was recovered from an adult who was a healthcare worker with PCR-confirmed SARS-CoV-2 infection or an uninfected control (not recorded which). V gene TRBV7-2 combines with J gene TRBJ1-5, with TRBD1 identical over 7 bases. CDR3 loop: CASSFTGEMGSPQHF. CDR3 sequence (DNA): TGTGCCAGCAGCTTTACAGGGGAAATGGGGAGTCCCCAGCATTTT.